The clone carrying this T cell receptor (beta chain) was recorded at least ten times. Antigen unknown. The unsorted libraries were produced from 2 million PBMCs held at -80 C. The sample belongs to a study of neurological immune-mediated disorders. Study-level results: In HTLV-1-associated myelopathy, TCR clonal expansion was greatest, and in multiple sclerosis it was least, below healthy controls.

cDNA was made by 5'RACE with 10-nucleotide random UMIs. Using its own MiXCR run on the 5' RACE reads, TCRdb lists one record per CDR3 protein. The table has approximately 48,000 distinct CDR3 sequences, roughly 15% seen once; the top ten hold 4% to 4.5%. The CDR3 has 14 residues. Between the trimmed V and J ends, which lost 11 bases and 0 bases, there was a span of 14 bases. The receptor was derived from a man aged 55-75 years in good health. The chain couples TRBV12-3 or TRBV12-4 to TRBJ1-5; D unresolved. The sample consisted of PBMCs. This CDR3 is CAGPNRDSNQPQHF. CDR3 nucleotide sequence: TGTGCCGGACCCAACAGAGATAGCAATCAGCCCCAGCATTTT.